This entry features one T cell receptor (beta chain) sequence. In this sample, this clone turned up once. No cognate antigen has been identified for it. No much larger clonotype is one base removed from it; base qualities were not supplied. This sample was included in a study of blood T cell repertoires in COVID-19 (dated by TCRdb to about 2020). Context from the whole study: Samples covering the acute and convalescent phases of COVID-19 were provided by collaborators in the United States, Italy and Spain. The sample metadata nearly always contained a de-identified subject ID, COVID-19 status, age in years and sex. The repertoires were released in a freely available public database intended as a resource for research on the immune response to SARS-CoV-2. Subjects who had been exposed to COVID-19, were actively infected with it, or had recovered from it provided the deeply sampled blood TCRbeta repertoires that made up the dataset. The material from the prospective study consisted of cDNA or gDNA derived from T cells, B-cell-depleted T cells, or PBMCs. The samples were drawn from the first 160 participants of the ongoing ImmuneRACE study and from 1,200 or so subjects provided by 6 global collaborators. HLA class I and class II types, where available, came from metadata supplied by the sample provider rather than from assay-based typing.

Study-wide findings and limitations: How much clinical and demographic metadata was included differed by source and by participant, and the metadata was provided uncurated.

Collaborating institutions collected whole blood in K2EDTA tubes following their own protocols. For TCRbeta analysis, collaborators shipped samples as frozen whole blood, isolated PBMCs, or DNA extracted from either of those sample types. The immunoSEQ Assay, a bias-controlled multiplex PCR, was used to amplify TCRbeta CDR3 regions from genomic DNA. As for how the authors treated the data: Within the assay, amplification of reference gene primers was used to estimate how many nucleated cells each sample contained. To quantify the absolute abundance of each unique TCRbeta CDR3 rearrangement, sequence reads were collapsed and filtered. For each sample, productive Simpson clonality was calculated as the square root of Simpson's diversity index over productive rearrangements. What TCRdb holds here is the immuneACCESS table cut down to in-frame rearrangements. Part of the clones is not present; checked against another copy, under half of the missing clones reflect an unresolved V gene, and the others are unexplained. The V and J calls and the clone size are those of that table, but D and trimming were determined from the DNA. The sample records roughly 71,000 clones, approximately 87% of which are singletons. The ten largest clones take up about 18% of the sample.

The sample was peripheral blood. The receptor comes from a woman older than 75 with acute or convalescent COVID-19.

The sequence in DNA is TGTGCCAGCAAACAGACATACAACTCCTACGAGCAGTACTTC. Translated, this gives CASKQTYNSYEQYF. The chain was built from TRBV6-5 and TRBJ2-7; confidence is insufficient to name the D gene. From cysteine to phenylalanine, the CDR3 is 14 amino acids long. CDR3 DNA is the only sequence kept; it has 42 bases, read in frame from the first base. Based on the germline V gene, the CDR1 and CDR2 sequences are MNHEY and SVGAGI. The V end loses 7 bases and the J end loses 0 bases, and a stretch of 13 bases separates them.